This T cell receptor (beta chain) was found in a study of T-cell memory formation after mild COVID-19. TCRdb independently ran MiXCR on the 5' RACE reads; one entry per CDR3 protein. The sample carries 150,000 to 200,000 distinct CDR3 sequences, around 10% recorded once. J was trimmed by 2 bases and V by 7 bases; bases with no gene match: 9. The CDR3 is 17 residues long. Germline V gene lookup returns CDR1 ENHRY and CDR2 SYGVKD. This rearrangement joins TRBV10-3 to TRBJ2-2, with 11 bases matching TRBD2. Sequenced sample: PBMCs or a T cell subset sorted from them (not recorded which). This receptor was taken from a man aged 18 to 29 who had mild COVID-19 (a few samples of this study predate the infection). Cell type and time point are not known. The chain's CDR3 is CAIKSLAGGPNTGELFF. As DNA, the CDR3 is TGTGCCATCAAGAGCCTAGCGGGGGGCCCAAACACCGGGGAGCTGTTTTTT.